Listed here are 13 T cell receptor beta chains from one sample, sequenced in a study of control samples from healthy donors and cancer patients. Some clones are missing from TCRdb's copy, which holds only in-frame ones; the method was immunoSEQ multiplex PCR. The sample lists about 150,000 clones; about 94% were seen once. The specimen was blood. The receptor source for this set is a middle-aged man in good health.

The V gene is TRBV28, the J gene TRBJ1-2; 7 positions match TRBD1. Germline assignment: CDR1 MDHEN and CDR2 SYDVKM. V trimming: 2 bases; J trimming: 7 bases; junction bases outside the gene matches: 7. The CDR3 covers 14 residues. The CDR3 nucleotides are TGTGCCAGCAGTTTAGTGTACAGGGGTAGTGGCTACACCTTC. The encoded protein is CASSLVYRGSGYTF.

This chain uses TRBV6-5 with TRBJ2-7; D is possibly TRBD1 or TRBD2 (5 bases each). This CDR3 has 12 residues. Germline assignment: CDR1 MNHEY and CDR2 SVGAGI. V gave up 6 bases and J gave up 5 bases, with 11 bases separating them. The CDR3 loop reads CASRQGVHEQYF. CDR3 coding DNA: TGTGCCAGCAGGCAGGGAGTCCACGAGCAGTACTTC.

This chain links TRBV30 with TRBJ1-3; D not resolved. With 7 bases removed from V and 1 base from J, the gap between germline ends came to 8 bases. Germline V gives CDR1 GTSNPN, CDR2 SVGIG (reference sequence). The CDR3 runs 12 residues. The DNA for the CDR3 is TGTGCCTCCCGCGAGTCTGGAAACACCATATATTTT. It codes for CASRESGNTIYF.

This sequence joins TRBV19 and TRBJ1-2, with D unresolved. The V end was cut by 3 bases, the J end by 8 bases, with 10 bases between. This CDR3 has 12 residues. Germline V gene lookup returns CDR1 LNHDA and CDR2 SQIVND (reference sequence). The CDR3 DNA reads as TGTGCCAGTAGTATCCCAATCTCAGGCTACACCTTC. Its protein product is CASSIPISGYTF.

The V gene is TRBV5-5, the J gene TRBJ2-5, with 10 bases matching TRBD2. The CDR3 runs 16 residues. CDR1 and CDR2 (germline): SGHKS, YYEKEE (reference sequence). With 3 bases clipped from V and 2 bases from J, the junction kept 7 bases outside the gene matches. The CDR3 protein is CASSSSAAGGQETQYF. The CDR3 DNA is TGTGCCAGCAGCTCCTCGGCAGCGGGGGGGCAAGAGACCCAGTACTTC.

This clone was counted a few times. This chain connects TRBV7-2 to TRBJ2-2, with TRBD1 matching over 7 bases. The CDR3 is 16 amino acids. The J segment lost 4 bases and the V segment lost 5 bases, leaving 10 bases of the junction unmatched. Germline CDR1 and CDR2: SGHTA and FQGNSA. This chain's CDR3 is CASSLMTGLGTGELFF. CDR3 DNA: TGTGCCAGCAGCCTAATGACAGGGCTGGGCACCGGGGAGCTGTTTTTT.

The chain combines TRBV4-1 with TRBJ2-3; D gene uncertain. Trimming cost V 4 bases and J 1 base, with 9 bases left between them. Per germline, CDR1 MGHRA and CDR2 YSYEKL. The CDR3 sequence is 14 residues long. The CDR3 here is CASSPLWGTDTQYF. CDR3 DNA sequence: TGCGCCAGCAGCCCCCTCTGGGGCACAGATACGCAGTATTTT.

This clone was counted once. V gene TRBV25-1 combines with J gene TRBJ2-1; weak D call: TRBD1 (6 bases). Germline V lookup: CDR1 MGHDK, CDR2 SYGVNS. This CDR3 has 12 amino acids. CDR3: CYRVTQNNEQFF. In DNA form, the CDR3 reads TGTTACAGGGTGACACAAAACAATGAGCAGTTCTTC. The full variable domain, with the rest looked up from reference TRBV25-1 and TRBJ2-1, is EADIYQTPRYLVIGTGKKITLECSQTMGHDKMYWYQQDPGMELHLIHYSYGVNSTEKGDLSSESTVSRIRTEHFPLTLESARPSHTSQYLCYRVTQNNEQFFGPGTRLTVL.

The chain employs TRBV24-1 and TRBJ1-3; D is ambiguous. This CDR3 has 15 residues. Between the trimmed V and J ends, which lost 3 bases and 2 bases, there was a span of 10 bases. CDR1 and CDR2 (germline): KGHDR, SFDVKD. CDR3 in DNA: TGTGCCACCAGTGATAAAGGAGGCCCTGGAAACACCATATATTTT. This codes for CATSDKGGPGNTIYF.

This sequence joins TRBV2 and TRBJ2-5; perhaps D is TRBD1 or TRBD2 (5 bases each). Germline-derived CDR1 and CDR2 are SNHLY and FYNNEI. This CDR3 contains 14 residues. Trimming took 6 bases from V and 2 from J, leaving 13 bases between them. CDR3 sequence (DNA): TGTGCCAGCAGGCTATGGGACGGACAAGAGACCCAGTACTTC. This codes for CASRLWDGQETQYF.

The chain recombines TRBV6-6 with TRBJ1-2; the D gene is possibly TRBD1 (5 bases). V dropped 5 bases and J dropped 8 bases, with 21 bases sitting between them. This CDR3 is 15 amino acids long. CDR1 is MNHNY and CDR2 is SVGAGI in the germline V gene (reference sequence). The CDR3 nucleotides are TGTGCCAGCAGTCAAGGGACGGCCTCCCCAGGAGGCTACACCTTC. It encodes CASSQGTASPGGYTF.

The V and J genes are TRBV2 and TRBJ1-2, with a possible D match to TRBD1 (6 bases). CDR3 length: 14 amino acids. V lost 8 bases to trimming and J lost 6 bases, with 19 bases between them. Germline V gene lookup returns CDR1 SNHLY and CDR2 FYNNEI. The CDR3 DNA is TGTGCCAGCCCGGGAGGGGGGTCCTTCAATGGCTACACCTTC. This translates into CASPGGGSFNGYTF.

The rearrangement joins TRBV4-1 to TRBJ1-2, with a tentative D call TRBD1 (5 bases). This CDR3 region has 15 residues. Trimming pared 1 base from V and 4 bases from J, leaving 13 bases between. The germline V gene encodes CDR1 MGHRA and CDR2 YSYEKL. CDR3: CASSQGGPGGYGYTF. CDR3 bases: TGCGCCAGCAGCCAAGGGGGCCCTGGGGGCTATGGCTACACCTTC.